What follows describes a single T cell receptor (beta chain). Its antigen is unknown. For the second PCR, which ran for about 7 to 11 cycles, a sample-barcoded 5' primer and a J-beta primer mix were used. Sequencing of every sample gave 3 million or more CDR3-containing paired-end reads. One entry per CDR3 protein results from TCRdb running MiXCR on the 5' RACE reads. The repertoire has hundreds of thousands of distinct CDR3 sequences, about 42% of them found once; the top ten carry about 19%. These data come from a study of blood T cells in healthy people across ages. Overall study findings and caveats: In long-lived donors, naive CD4+ cell counts and diversity exceeded those of aged donors.

The CDR3 is 17 residues long. Per the germline V gene, CDR1 is SGHVS and CDR2 is FNYEAQ. The sequence was collected from a man between 60 and 75 years old in good health. The chain has TRBV7-6 and TRBJ2-7; D may be TRBD2 (5 bases). The closer fit of TRBJ2-5 to the DNA end suggests the J call may be wrong. The specimen sequenced was blood. The CDR3 spells CASSLVPGPPGKETQYF. For the CDR3, the DNA is TGTGCCAGCAGCTTAGTACCAGGACCTCCGGGGAAAGAGACCCAGTACTTC.